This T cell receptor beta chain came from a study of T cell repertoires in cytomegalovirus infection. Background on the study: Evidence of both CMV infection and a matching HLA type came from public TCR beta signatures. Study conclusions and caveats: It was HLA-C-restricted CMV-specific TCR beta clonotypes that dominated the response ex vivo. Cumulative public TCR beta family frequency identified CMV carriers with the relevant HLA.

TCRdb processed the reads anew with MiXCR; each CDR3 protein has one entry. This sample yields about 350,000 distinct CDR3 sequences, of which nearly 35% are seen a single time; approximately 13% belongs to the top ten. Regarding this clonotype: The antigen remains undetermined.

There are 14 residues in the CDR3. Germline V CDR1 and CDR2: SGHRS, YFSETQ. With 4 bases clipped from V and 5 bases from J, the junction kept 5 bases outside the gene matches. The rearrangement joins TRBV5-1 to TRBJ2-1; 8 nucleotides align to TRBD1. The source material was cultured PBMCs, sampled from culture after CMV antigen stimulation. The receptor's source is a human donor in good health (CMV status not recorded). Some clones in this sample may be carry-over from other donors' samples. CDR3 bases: TGCGCCAGCAGCGAACAGGGGGGAAACAATGAGCAGTTCTTC. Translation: CASSEQGGNNEQFF.